The clone carrying this TCR beta chain was picked up a small number of times. This sample is drawn from a study of response to subunit inactivated influenza vaccine. Germline V gives CDR1 ENHRY, CDR2 SYGVKD. V was cut by 3 bases and J by 0 bases, with 13 bases left in between. The CDR3 length is 16 residues. In TCRdb, the RT-PCR reads were re-called with MiXCR into one record per CDR3 protein. The sample has under 750,000 distinct CDR3 sequences; roughly 12% are singletons. This specimen was PBMCs from blood, taken on the day of vaccination. The receptor was derived from a man aged 50 to 59 who received an inactivated influenza vaccine. This sequence joins TRBV10-3 and TRBJ2-3; D is unclear. The CDR3 region has the DNA TGTGCCATCAGTGATAACAGCCCGATAAGCACAGATACGCAGTATTTT. It codes for CAISDNSPISTDTQYF.